Listed below are T cell receptor beta chains from one sample, sequenced in a study of cytomegalovirus exposure and HLA in healthy donors. This table comes from immunoSEQ multiplex PCR, and its TCRdb copy is limited to in-frame clones, with some not included. The sample has 95,000 to 150,000 clones; 89% are singletons. The source material was PBMCs. The origin of the receptors is a woman aged 18-29 years in good health and CMV-seronegative. Each CDR3 is given with its conserved first and last residue. A D gene is named only where the DNA matches it firmly. Size tells how often a clone was seen (once, few, many) or the class of an expanded clone, and some rows leave it out.

CDR3	DNA	J	D	V	size
CASSLISGPEAFF	TGTGCCAGCAGCTTAATCTCAGGCCCTGAAGCTTTCTTT	TRBJ1-1	.	TRBV11-3	.
CASSPGIRGVGEKLFF	TGTGCCAGCAGCCCGGGGATTCGGGGGGTTGGGGAAAAACTGTTTTTT	TRBJ1-4	.	TRBV7-2	.
CASSFGGLTYNEQFF	TGTGCCAGCAGCTTCGGCGGGCTAACCTACAATGAGCAGTTCTTC	TRBJ2-1	.	TRBV5-4	.
CASSLGGGYEQYF	TGTGCCAGCAGCTTGGGAGGGGGCTACGAGCAGTACTTC	TRBJ2-7	.	TRBV5-5	few
CASSLGTRFNTGELFF	TGTGCCAGCAGCTTAGGGACGCGGTTCAACACCGGGGAGCTGTTTTTT	TRBJ2-2	.	TRBV13	.
CSVFDGNNYGYTF	TGCAGCGTTTTTGACGGGAACAATTATGGCTACACCTTC	TRBJ1-2	.	TRBV29-1	once
CASSPNQSGPSGYTF	TGTGCCAGCAGCCCCAATCAATCAGGGCCGAGTGGCTACACCTTC	TRBJ1-2	.	TRBV7-9	.
CASRWGGRVNNEQFF	TGTGCCAGCCGCTGGGGCGGGAGGGTAAACAATGAGCAGTTCTTC	TRBJ2-1	TRBD2	TRBV11-3	.
CASSSGGSQYEQYF	TGTGCCAGTAGTAGCGGCGGGAGCCAATACGAGCAGTACTTC	TRBJ2-7	TRBD2	TRBV19	.
CASRPGTSGYNEQFF	TGTGCCAGTAGACCCGGGACTAGCGGGTACAATGAGCAGTTCTTC	TRBJ2-1	TRBD2	TRBV19	.
CASSPRGFGGNTIYF	TGTGCCAGCAGCCCCAGGGGGTTCGGTGGAAACACCATATATTTT	TRBJ1-3	TRBD1	TRBV7-9	.
CASSSRQYSNQPQHF	TGTGCCAGCAGTTCTCGACAGTATAGCAATCAGCCCCAGCATTTT	TRBJ1-5	.	TRBV6-5	.
CASSKWKAEDTEAFF	TGTGCCAGCAGCAAATGGAAGGCTGAGGACACTGAAGCTTTCTTT	TRBJ1-1	.	TRBV21-1	.
CASSYSRGPNEKLFF	TGTGCCAGCAGTTACAGCAGGGGGCCTAATGAAAAACTGTTTTTT	TRBJ1-4	TRBD1	TRBV6-5	.
CASSQAGGLQPQHF	TGCGCCAGCAGCCAAGCAGGGGGATTGCAGCCCCAGCATTTT	TRBJ1-5	TRBD1	TRBV4-1	.